This TCR beta chain was profiled in a study of tacrolimus-resistant gene-edited T cells for transplant recipients (TCRdb year 2020). The study in broad terms: Clonality and clone numbers were compared by TCRbeta sequencing between expanded FKBP12 knockout and unedited CMV-specific T cell products. As a safety check, repertoire sequencing was performed to rule out transformation-driven clonal outgrowth after gene editing. A couple of donors were sequenced, each contributing one unedited and one FKBP12 knockout CMV-specific T cell product. Points the paper makes about the study in general: The authors concluded that gene editing did not drastically skew the TCRbeta repertoire and did not cause excessive clonal expansion. Knockout and unedited products had comparable clonality, top-10 clone read coverage, and total clone numbers. Repertoires showed no Morisita similarity between donors but high similarity between knockout and unedited products from the same donor. The repertoire comparisons (Figure 5) were based on n = 2.

Per the publication, the treatment or condition label means: CRISPR-Cas9 RNP knockout of FKBP12 using synthetic sgRNA#2. PBMCs were stimulated for roughly six hours with overlapping CMV pp65 and IE-1 peptide pools before enrichment with an IFNgamma secretion assay kit. On day 7, FKBP12 knockout was carried out by electroporation of Cas9 ribonucleoprotein with an Amaxa 4D-Nucleofector. After enrichment, the CMV-specific T cells were expanded in culture with recombinant human IL-7 and IL-15. T cell products were cultured for about 21 days before cryopreservation. After activation, CMV-specific T cells were enriched from PBMCs on the basis of IFNgamma secretion. The ribonucleoprotein complexes consisted of recombinant Streptococcus pyogenes Cas9 protein precomplexed with an FKBP12-specific sgRNA. Synthetic sgRNA#2 was chosen for later experiments because it was the most effective guide and the GMP-preferred guide.

Reading the germline V gene gives CDR1 MNHEY and CDR2 SVGAGI. V lost 2 bases and J lost 5 bases; the stretch between them is 13 bases long. The CDR3 goes from the cysteine to the phenylalanine over 14 residues. Left in the record is the CDR3 DNA by itself, 42 bases read in frame from the first base. TCRbeta sequencing used genomic DNA through the immunoSEQ service. Regarding the original processing steps: Repertoires were analyzed with immunoSEQ ANALYZER 3.0, computing Morisita similarity, clonality, top-10 clone coverage and total clone counts. Clonality was scaled such that a value of 1 indicated a monoclonal product and lower values indicated more diverse products. TCRdb provides this immuneACCESS table in a form limited to in-frame rearrangements. Some clones are lacking; in checked studies, under half of them reflect an unresolved V gene, and why the rest are absent is not known. V and J calls plus clone size are reproduced from that table; the DNA served to infer D and trimming. A total of about 750 clones appear in this sample, around 40% of them only once. About 80% of the sample belongs to the ten largest clones.

This clone was seen more than once but under ten times. Within one base of it there is no much larger clone, and no base qualities were kept. This TCR was recovered from a human donor in good health, a blood donor. The rearrangement combines TRBV6-5 with TRBJ2-7, with TRBD2 tentatively as D gene (6 bases match). The sequencing used a CMV-specific product grown in culture, collected from cells with FKBP12 knockout. The cell subset or site label corresponds to: expanded CMV-specific T cell product isolated by IFNgamma secretion after CMV peptide stimulation. The CDR3 here reads CASSYGGVVDEQYF. DNA sequence: TGTGCCAGCAGTTACGGCGGGGTAGTGGACGAGCAGTACTTC.